These 19 T cell receptor beta chains share one sample of origin, sequenced in a study of cytomegalovirus exposure and HLA in healthy donors. The PCR had 60 Vbeta and 13 Jbeta primers. Measured with immunoSEQ multiplex PCR; TCRdb has only the in-frame clones, and not every one. The sample shows about 95,000 clones, around 82% of them seen only once. Sequencing was carried out using PBMCs. Receptors originate from a man aged 25-45 years in good health and CMV-seropositive.

As regards this clone: At one end, the junction sequence differs from germline, possibly due to a read error. The J gene is TRBJ2-2, the V gene TRBV7-9, with D uncertain. Germline CDR1 is SEHNR and CDR2 is FQNEAQ (reference sequence). The CDR3 loop spans 12 amino acids. The CDR3 DNA sequence: TGTTCCAGCAGCTTGAACGAGGTGGAGCTGTTTTTT. It specifies CSSSLNEVELFF.

V gene TRBV5-4 combines with J gene TRBJ2-5; TRBD1 matches 9 bases. The germline CDR1 and CDR2 sequences are SGHNT and YYREEE (reference sequence). The CDR3 totals 15 residues. With 1 base clipped from V and 5 bases from J, the junction kept 6 bases outside the gene matches. DNA of the CDR3: TGTGCCAGCAGCTTGTCGGGACAGGGACGGGAGACCCAGTACTTC. This encodes CASSLSGQGRETQYF.

V is TRBV14 and J is TRBJ1-5; D might be TRBD1 (5 bases). CDR3 length: 15 amino acids. Germline loops: CDR1 SGHDN, CDR2 FVKESK. V lost 8 bases and J 5 bases, leaving 19 bases between the germline ends. The CDR3 DNA sequence: TGTGCCAGCTCCCCTGGCGGAGGGACGCATCAGCCCCAGCATTTT. This sequence encodes CASSPGGGTHQPQHF.

V usage is TRBV6-1 and J usage is TRBJ1-2; unclear D gene. The germline V and J ends were trimmed by 5 bases and 5 bases, with 12 bases remaining between them. From germline, CDR1 is MNHNS and CDR2 SASEGT. This CDR3 has 13 amino acids. As DNA, the CDR3 is TGTGCCAGCAGTCCGGGGAGCCCATATGGCTACACCTTC. Protein product: CASSPGSPYGYTF.

CDR3 DNA: TGTGCCTGGAGTGTACAGGCAGGGCTTCAAGAGACCCAGTACTTC. Its translation is CAWSVQAGLQETQYF. V and J are TRBV30 and TRBJ2-5, with TRBD1 as a possible D gene (5 bases). Germline assignment: CDR1 GTSNPN and CDR2 SVGIG (reference sequence). The V end lost 0 bases, the J end lost 2 bases, and 13 bases lay between the germline ends. The CDR3 length is 15 residues.

The rearrangement joins TRBV25-1 to TRBJ2-3; possible D gene TRBD2, 5 bases. The CDR3 runs 15 residues. Trimming removed 4 bases from V and 1 base from J, with 12 bases in between. Germline V gives CDR1 MGHDK, CDR2 SYGVNS. CDR3 sequence (DNA): TGTGCCAGCAGTGGAATAGGACTGGGCACAGATACGCAGTATTTT. This encodes CASSGIGLGTDTQYF.

V is TRBV7-2 and J is TRBJ1-5, with 8 nucleotides matching TRBD1. Germline loops: CDR1 SGHTA, CDR2 FQGNSA. The CDR3 totals 16 residues. V shed 2 bases, J shed 7 bases, and the junction held 10 bases outside the gene matches. The CDR3 region has the DNA TGTGCCAGCAGCTTAAGGGTCGGACAGGGAGGGCAGCCCCAGCATTTT. It specifies CASSLRVGQGGQPQHF.

The rearrangement joins TRBV5-1 to TRBJ2-1; D is unclear. CDR3 length: 13 residues. The germline V and J ends were trimmed by 1 base and 6 bases, with 8 bases remaining between them. The V gene's germline CDR1 is SGHRS and CDR2 YFSETQ. CDR3 sequence (DNA): TGCGCCAGCAGCTTGCGAGTCGCCAATGAGCAGTTCTTC. The encoded protein is CASSLRVANEQFF.

The V gene is TRBV5-5, the J gene TRBJ2-5, with 10 bases that match TRBD2. Germline loops: CDR1 SGHKS, CDR2 YYEKEE (reference sequence). The CDR3 covers 16 residues. The trim removed 2 bases at V and 5 bases at J, leaving 9 bases unmatched. CDR3 sequence reads: CASSFLTSGTGETQYF. Written as DNA, the CDR3 is TGTGCCAGCAGCTTCCTCACTAGCGGGACTGGGGAGACCCAGTACTTC. The whole variable domain, filled in from reference TRBV5-5 and TRBJ2-5, reads DAGVTQSPTHLIKTRGQQVTLRCSPISGHKSVSWYQQVLGQGPQFIFQYYEKEERGRGNFPDRFSARQFPNYSSELNVNALLLGDSALYLCASSFLTSGTGETQYFGPGTRLLVL.

This clone showed up just a few times. The CDR3 reads CASSLQVMNTEAFF. The CDR3 DNA reads as TGTGCCAGCAGTTTACAGGTAATGAACACTGAAGCTTTCTTT. This chain uses TRBV27 with TRBJ1-1, with unresolved D. V shed 2 bases and J shed 0 bases, with 7 bases lying between them. The CDR3 extends over 14 amino acids. Germline values: CDR1 MNHEY, CDR2 SMNVEV (reference sequence).

This chain joins TRBV5-1 and TRBJ1-2; the match to TRBD1 covers 7 bases. This CDR3 region has 14 residues. Unmatched junction bases numbered 11, after V lost 4 bases and J lost 8 bases. Germline-derived CDR1 and CDR2 are SGHRS and YFSETQ. DNA of the CDR3: TGCGCCAGCAGCCCGGGGACAGAATGGTACGGCTACACCTTC. It is translated as CASSPGTEWYGYTF.

The CDR3 region has the DNA TGTGCCAGCACCCCCGGACAGGGGGCCTTTGGCTACACCTTC. Translated, it gives CASTPGQGAFGYTF. The chain combines TRBV28 with TRBJ1-2; 11 nucleotides align to TRBD1. The V gene's germline CDR1 is MDHEN and CDR2 SYDVKM. V was pared by 7 bases and J by 7 bases, with 8 bases of the junction left unmatched. The CDR3 loop spans 14 amino acids.

The CDR3 loop is CASSLTGALNTEAFF. The CDR3 bases are TGTGCCAGCAGCCTAACAGGAGCCCTGAACACTGAAGCTTTCTTT. The chain employs TRBV6-1 and TRBJ1-1; possible D gene TRBD1, 5 bases. The CDR3 spans 15 residues. V lost 6 bases and J 0 bases, leaving 14 bases between the germline ends. CDR1 is MNHNS and CDR2 is SASEGT in the germline V gene.

The V call is TRBV19, the J call TRBJ2-7; TRBD1 matches at 8 bases. Losses at the gene ends were 0 bases for V and 3 bases for J; bases not matched to a gene: 7. CDR1 and CDR2 (germline): LNHDA, SQIVND (reference sequence). The CDR3 length is 16 residues. The CDR3: CASSIDPAGTGYEQYF. CDR3 DNA sequence: TGTGCCAGTAGTATAGACCCAGCCGGGACAGGCTACGAGCAGTACTTC.

V usage is TRBV29-1 and J usage is TRBJ2-3, with 12 bases matching TRBD1. The trim removed 4 bases at V and 6 bases at J, leaving 8 bases unmatched. This CDR3 is built from 15 residues. Looked up from germline, CDR1 is SQVTM and CDR2 is ANQGSEA. The CDR3 region is CSVGTGGQGADTQYF. The CDR3 DNA is TGCAGCGTTGGGACGGGGGGACAGGGGGCGGATACGCAGTATTTT.

This rearrangement joins TRBV5-1 to TRBJ2-7, with 10 bases lining up with TRBD1. The CDR3 is made up of 14 amino acids. J was trimmed by 0 bases and V by 6 bases; bases with no gene match: 3. CDR1 and CDR2 (germline): SGHRS, YFSETQ. The CDR3 DNA sequence: TGCGCCAGCACAAGGGACAGGGGCTCCTACGAGCAGTACTTC. Amino acid sequence: CASTRDRGSYEQYF.

The table lists this clone with a count of one. The V call is TRBV7-9, the J call TRBJ1-1; 9 positions agree with TRBD1. From germline, CDR1 is SEHNR and CDR2 FQNEAQ (reference sequence). V lost 5 bases and J lost 0; bases outside the gene matches: 13. The CDR3 spans 18 residues. The CDR3 protein is CASSPHLDRGRMNTEAFF. The DNA for the CDR3 is TGTGCCAGCAGCCCTCACCTCGACAGGGGGAGAATGAACACTGAAGCTTTCTTT.

This chain joins TRBV27 and TRBJ2-6; D may be TRBD2 (6 bases). This CDR3 region has 14 residues. CDR1 and CDR2 from the germline V gene are MNHEY and SMNVEV (reference sequence). V lost 7 bases and J 2 bases, leaving 9 bases between the germline ends. CDR3 in amino acids: CASNPGAGANVLTF. DNA for the CDR3: TGTGCCAGCAACCCGGGGGCTGGGGCCAACGTCCTGACTTTC.

This clone occurred a few times. The chain links TRBV4-1 to TRBJ1-1; D not resolved. Germline V gives CDR1 MGHRA, CDR2 YSYEKL. There are 16 residues in the CDR3. The V gene lost 2 bases and the J gene lost 0 bases, with 13 bases spanning the gap. The chain's CDR3 is CASSQTLTRMNTEAFF. DNA for the CDR3: TGCGCCAGCAGCCAAACGCTCACGCGAATGAACACTGAAGCTTTCTTT.